This T cell receptor (beta chain) was documented in a study of shared clonotypes between healthy human individuals. The table came from immunoSEQ multiplex PCR; TCRdb's copy has only in-frame clones and leaves some out. The sample contains hundreds of thousands of clones, 74% of which appear only once. The table lists this clone with a count of one. CDR1 MDHEN and CDR2 SYDVKM come from the germline V gene. V lost 3 bases to trimming and J lost 11 bases, with 16 bases between them. The CDR3 length is 13 residues. The rearrangement uses TRBV28 and TRBJ1-1; possible D gene TRBD1, 5 bases. Sequencing was performed on memory CD4+ T cells sorted from blood. Subset defined: CD45RA-negative fraction. The receptor's source is a woman in her twenties or thirties in good health. CDR3 in DNA: TGTGCCAGCAGTTTGTCGGGACCTCGGAGCGCTTTCTTT. Translated: CASSLSGPRSAFF.